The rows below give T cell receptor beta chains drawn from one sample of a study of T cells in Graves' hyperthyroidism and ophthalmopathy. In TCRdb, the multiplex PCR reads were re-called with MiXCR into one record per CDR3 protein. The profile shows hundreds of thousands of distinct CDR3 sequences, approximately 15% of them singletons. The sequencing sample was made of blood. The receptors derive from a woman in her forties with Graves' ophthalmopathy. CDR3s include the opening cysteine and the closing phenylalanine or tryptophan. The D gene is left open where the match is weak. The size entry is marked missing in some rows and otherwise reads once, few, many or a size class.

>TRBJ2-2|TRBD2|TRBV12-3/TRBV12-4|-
CASSFGLVVNSGTGELFF
TGTGCCAGCAGTTTCGGACTAGTGGTGAATTCGGGCACCGGGGAGCTGTTTTTT
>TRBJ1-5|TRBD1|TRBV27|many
CASSMTGGGNQPQHF
TGTGCCAGCAGTATGACAGGGGGCGGGAATCAGCCCCAGCATTTT
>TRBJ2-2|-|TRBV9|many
CASSVDVYGELFF
TGTGCCAGCAGCGTAGACGTATACGGGGAGCTGTTTTTT
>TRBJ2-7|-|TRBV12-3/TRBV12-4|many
CASRWTSSSYEQYF
TGTGCCAGCAGATGGACCTCGAGCTCCTACGAGCAGTACTTC
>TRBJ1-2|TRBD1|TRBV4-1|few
CASSQPGGAGGYTF
TGCGCCAGCAGCCAGCCAGGGGGGGCTGGTGGCTACACCTTC
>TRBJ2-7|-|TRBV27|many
CASRRREINEQYF
TGTGCCAGCAGGAGGAGGGAGATCAACGAGCAGTACTTC
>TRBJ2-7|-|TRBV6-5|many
CASSYSHSQGYEQYF
TGTGCCAGCAGTTACTCCCATTCCCAGGGTTACGAGCAGTACTTC
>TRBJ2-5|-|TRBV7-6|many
CASSLGRWDNGETQYF
TGTGCCAGCAGCTTGGGCAGGTGGGATAACGGGGAGACCCAGTACTTC
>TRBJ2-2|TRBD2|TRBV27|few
CAGASGSTGELFF
TGTGCCGGGGCTAGCGGGAGTACCGGGGAGCTGTTTTTT
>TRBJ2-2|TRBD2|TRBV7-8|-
CASSASGVGAGELFF
TGTGCCAGCAGCGCTAGCGGGGTGGGGGCCGGGGAGCTGTTTTTT
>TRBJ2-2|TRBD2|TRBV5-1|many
CASSFSGRAPAGELFF
TGCGCCAGCAGCTTTAGCGGGAGGGCCCCTGCCGGGGAGCTGTTTTTT
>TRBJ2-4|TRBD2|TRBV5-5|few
CASSPPPLAGVAKNIQYF
TGTGCCAGCAGCCCACCTCCCCTAGCGGGCGTAGCCAAAAACATTCAGTACTTC
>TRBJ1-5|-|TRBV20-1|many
CSAISPEGGRQPQHF
TGCAGTGCTATCAGCCCTGAGGGCGGAAGGCAGCCCCAGCATTTT
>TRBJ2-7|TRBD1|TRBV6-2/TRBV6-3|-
CASKLPGQGTYEQYF
TGTGCCAGCAAGTTGCCGGGACAGGGGACCTACGAGCAGTACTTC
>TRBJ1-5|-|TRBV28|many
CASSLKLGSNQPQHF
TGTGCCAGCAGTTTAAAGCTGGGAAGCAATCAGCCCCAGCATTTT
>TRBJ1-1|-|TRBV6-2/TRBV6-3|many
CASSYVGENTEAFF
TGTGCCAGCAGTTACGTCGGGGAGAACACTGAAGCTTTCTTT
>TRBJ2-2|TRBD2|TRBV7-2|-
CASRPFSGGTGELFF
TGTGCCAGCAGACCCTTTTCGGGAGGGACCGGGGAGCTGTTTTTT
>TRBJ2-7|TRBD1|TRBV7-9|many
CASSPPMDRGGEQYF
TGTGCCAGCAGCCCTCCCATGGACAGGGGTGGGGAGCAGTACTTC
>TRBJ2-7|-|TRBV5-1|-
CASSLDGSFSYEQYF
TGCGCCAGCAGCCTGGACGGGTCATTTTCCTACGAGCAGTACTTC
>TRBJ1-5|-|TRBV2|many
CASSEGTNQPQHF
TGTGCCAGCAGTGAGGGAACCAATCAGCCCCAGCATTTT
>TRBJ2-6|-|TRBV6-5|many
CASSYSSGVGGANVLTF
TGTGCCAGCAGTTACTCGTCAGGGGTGGGGGGGGCCAACGTCCTGACTTTC
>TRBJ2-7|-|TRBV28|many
CASSTDGTYEQYF
TGTGCCAGCAGTACAGACGGGACCTACGAGCAGTACTTC
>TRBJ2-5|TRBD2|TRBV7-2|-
CASSPSGGQYF
TGTGCCAGCAGCCCCTCGGGGGGCCAGTACTTC